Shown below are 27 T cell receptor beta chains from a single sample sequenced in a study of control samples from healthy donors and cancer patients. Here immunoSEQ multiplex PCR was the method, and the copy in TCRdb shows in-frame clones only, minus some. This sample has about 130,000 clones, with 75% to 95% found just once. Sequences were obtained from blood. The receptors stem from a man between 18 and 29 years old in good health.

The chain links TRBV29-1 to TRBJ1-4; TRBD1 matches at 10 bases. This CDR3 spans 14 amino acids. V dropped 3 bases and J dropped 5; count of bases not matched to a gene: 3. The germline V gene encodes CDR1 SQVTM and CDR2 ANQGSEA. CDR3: CSVDPTGGNEKLFF. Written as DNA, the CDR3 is TGCAGCGTTGATCCGACAGGGGGCAATGAAAAACTGTTTTTT.

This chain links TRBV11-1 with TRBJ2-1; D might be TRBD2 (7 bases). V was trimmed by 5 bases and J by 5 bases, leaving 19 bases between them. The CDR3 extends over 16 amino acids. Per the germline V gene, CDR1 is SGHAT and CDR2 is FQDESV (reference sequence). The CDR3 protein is CASSLWGGALNNEQFF. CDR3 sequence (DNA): TGTGCCAGCAGCCTATGGGGGGGGGCTCTGAACAATGAGCAGTTCTTC. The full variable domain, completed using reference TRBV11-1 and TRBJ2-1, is EAEVAQSPRYKITEKSQAVAFWCDPISGHATLYWYRQILGQGPELLVQFQDESVVDDSQLPKDRFSAERLKGVDSTLKIQPAELGDSAMYLCASSLWGGALNNEQFFGPGTRLTVL.

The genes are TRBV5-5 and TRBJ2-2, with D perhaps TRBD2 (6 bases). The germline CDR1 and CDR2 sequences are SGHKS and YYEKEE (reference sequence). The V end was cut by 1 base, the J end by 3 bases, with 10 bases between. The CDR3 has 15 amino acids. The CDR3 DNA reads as TGTGCCAGCAGCTTGAAGGGACTTCACACCGGGGAGCTGTTTTTT. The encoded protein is CASSLKGLHTGELFF. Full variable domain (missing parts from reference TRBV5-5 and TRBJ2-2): DAGVTQSPTHLIKTRGQQVTLRCSPISGHKSVSWYQQVLGQGPQFIFQYYEKEERGRGNFPDRFSARQFPNYSSELNVNALLLGDSALYLCASSLKGLHTGELFFGEGSRLTVL.

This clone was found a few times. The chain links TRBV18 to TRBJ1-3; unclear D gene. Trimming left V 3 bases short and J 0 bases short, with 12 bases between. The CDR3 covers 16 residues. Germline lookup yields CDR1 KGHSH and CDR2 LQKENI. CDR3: CASSPGTPGSGNTIYF. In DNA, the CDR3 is TGTGCCAGCTCACCCGGCACCCCGGGCTCTGGAAACACCATATATTTT.

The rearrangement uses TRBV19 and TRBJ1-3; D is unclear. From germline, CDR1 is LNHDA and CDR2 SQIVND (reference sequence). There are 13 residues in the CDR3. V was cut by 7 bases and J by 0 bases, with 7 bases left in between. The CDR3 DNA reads TGTGCCAGTACGACAACCTCTGGAAACACCATATATTTT. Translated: CASTTTSGNTIYF.

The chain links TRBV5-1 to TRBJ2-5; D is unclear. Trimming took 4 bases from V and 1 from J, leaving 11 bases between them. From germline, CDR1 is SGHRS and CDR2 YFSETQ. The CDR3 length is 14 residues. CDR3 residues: CASSPVPVQETQYF. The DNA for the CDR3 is TGCGCCAGCAGCCCGGTGCCGGTCCAAGAGACCCAGTACTTC.

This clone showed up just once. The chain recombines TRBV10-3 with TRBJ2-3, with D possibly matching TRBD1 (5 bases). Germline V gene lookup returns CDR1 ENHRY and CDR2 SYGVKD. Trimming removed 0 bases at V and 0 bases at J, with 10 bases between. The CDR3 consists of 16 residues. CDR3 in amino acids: CAISESAGLSTDTQYF. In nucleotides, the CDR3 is TGTGCCATCAGTGAGTCCGCAGGGCTCAGCACAGATACGCAGTATTTT.

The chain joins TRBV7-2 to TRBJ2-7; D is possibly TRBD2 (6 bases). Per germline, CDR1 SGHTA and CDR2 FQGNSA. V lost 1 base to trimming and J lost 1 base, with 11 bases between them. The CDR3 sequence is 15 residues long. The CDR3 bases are TGTGCCAGCAGCTTAGTTGCCGGAGGGTCCTACGAGCAGTACGTC. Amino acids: CASSLVAGGSYEQYV.

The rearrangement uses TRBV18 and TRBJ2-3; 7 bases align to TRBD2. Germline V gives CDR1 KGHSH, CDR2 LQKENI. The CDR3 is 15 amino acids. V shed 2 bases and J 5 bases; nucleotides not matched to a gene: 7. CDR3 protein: CASSPSSGAGDTQYF. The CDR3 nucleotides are TGTGCCAGCTCACCATCGAGCGGGGCGGGAGATACGCAGTATTTT.

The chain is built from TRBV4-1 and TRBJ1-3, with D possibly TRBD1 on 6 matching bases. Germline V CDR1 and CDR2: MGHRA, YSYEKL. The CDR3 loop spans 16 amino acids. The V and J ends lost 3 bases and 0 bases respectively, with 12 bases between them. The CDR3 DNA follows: TGCGCCAGCAGCCAGGGACACCAAAACTCTGGAAACACCATATATTTT. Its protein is CASSQGHQNSGNTIYF.

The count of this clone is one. CDR3 bases: TGTGCCAGCAGCTTGGAGGGAGGTGGAAACACCATATATTTT. Translation: CASSLEGGGNTIYF. This sequence joins TRBV5-6 and TRBJ1-3, with D hard to call. CDR3 length: 14 residues. Trimming left V 0 bases short and J 3 bases short, with 7 bases between. The germline gives CDR1 SGHDT, CDR2 YYEEEE. The variable domain in full, with the rest retrieved from reference TRBV5-6 and TRBJ1-3, is DAGVTQSPTHLIKTRGQQVTLRCSPKSGHDTVSWYQQALGQGPQFIFQYYEEEERQRGNFPDRFSGHQFPNYSSELNVNALLLGDSALYLCASSLEGGGNTIYFGEGSWLTVV.

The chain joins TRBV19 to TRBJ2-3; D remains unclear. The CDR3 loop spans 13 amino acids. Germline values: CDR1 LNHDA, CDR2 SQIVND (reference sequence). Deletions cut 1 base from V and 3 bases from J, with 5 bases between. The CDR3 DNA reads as TGTGCCAGTAGTATAGTAGGGACAGATACGCAGTATTTT. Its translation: CASSIVGTDTQYF.

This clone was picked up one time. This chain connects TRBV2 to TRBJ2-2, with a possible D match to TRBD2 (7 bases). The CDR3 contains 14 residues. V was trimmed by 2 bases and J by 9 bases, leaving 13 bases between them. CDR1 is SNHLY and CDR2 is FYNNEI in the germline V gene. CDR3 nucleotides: TGTGCCAGCAGTGAAAGGGGGGGGAGCAGGGAGCTGTTTTTT. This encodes CASSERGGSRELFF.

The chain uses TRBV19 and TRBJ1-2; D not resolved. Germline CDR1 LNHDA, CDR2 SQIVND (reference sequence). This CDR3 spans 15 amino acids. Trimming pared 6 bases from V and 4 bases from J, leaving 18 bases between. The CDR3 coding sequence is TGTGCCAGTAGGGCCCCAGGAGGAAGGTCCTATGGCTACACCTTC. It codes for CASRAPGGRSYGYTF.

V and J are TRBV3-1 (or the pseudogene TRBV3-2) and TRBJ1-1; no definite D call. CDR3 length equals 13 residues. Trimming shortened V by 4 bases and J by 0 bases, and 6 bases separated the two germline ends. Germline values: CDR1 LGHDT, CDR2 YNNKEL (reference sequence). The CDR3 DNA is TGTGCCAGCAGCCTAGCAGTGAACACTGAAGCTTTCTTT. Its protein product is CASSLAVNTEAFF.

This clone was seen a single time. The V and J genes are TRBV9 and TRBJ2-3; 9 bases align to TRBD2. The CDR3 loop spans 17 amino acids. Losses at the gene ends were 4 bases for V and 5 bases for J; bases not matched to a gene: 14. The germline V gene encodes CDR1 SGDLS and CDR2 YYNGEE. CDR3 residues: CASSPGLGSGGLDTQYF. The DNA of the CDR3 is TGTGCCAGCAGCCCTGGGTTGGGTAGCGGGGGTTTAGATACGCAGTATTTT.

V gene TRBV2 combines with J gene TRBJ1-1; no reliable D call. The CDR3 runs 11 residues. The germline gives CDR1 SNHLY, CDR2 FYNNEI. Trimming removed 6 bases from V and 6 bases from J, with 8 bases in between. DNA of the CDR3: TGTGCCAGCAGCACCGGGCCTGAAGCTTTCTTT. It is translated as CASSTGPEAFF.

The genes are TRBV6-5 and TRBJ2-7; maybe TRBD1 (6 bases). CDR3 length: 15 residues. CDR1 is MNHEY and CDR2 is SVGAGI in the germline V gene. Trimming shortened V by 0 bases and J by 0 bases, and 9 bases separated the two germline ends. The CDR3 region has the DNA TGTGCCAGCAGTTACTCACGGACAGTCTCCTACGAGCAGTACTTC. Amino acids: CASSYSRTVSYEQYF.

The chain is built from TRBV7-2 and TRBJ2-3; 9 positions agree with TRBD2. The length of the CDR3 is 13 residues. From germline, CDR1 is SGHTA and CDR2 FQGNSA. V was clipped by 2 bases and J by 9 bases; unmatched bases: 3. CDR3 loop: CASSLTAGGTQYF. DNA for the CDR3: TGTGCCAGCAGCTTAACAGCGGGAGGAACGCAGTATTTT.

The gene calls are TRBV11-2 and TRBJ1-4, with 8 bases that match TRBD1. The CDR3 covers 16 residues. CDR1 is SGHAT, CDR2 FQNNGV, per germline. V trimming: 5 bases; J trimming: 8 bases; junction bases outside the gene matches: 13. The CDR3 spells CASSRWAQGEGEKLFF. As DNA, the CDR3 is TGTGCCAGCAGCCGATGGGCACAGGGGGAGGGGGAAAAACTGTTTTTT.

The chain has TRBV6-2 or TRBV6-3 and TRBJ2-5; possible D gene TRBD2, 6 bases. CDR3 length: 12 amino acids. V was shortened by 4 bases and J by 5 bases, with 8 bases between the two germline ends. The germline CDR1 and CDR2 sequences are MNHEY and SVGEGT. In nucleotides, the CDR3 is TGTGCCAGCAGTTCGAGCGGGGAGACCCAGTACTTC. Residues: CASSSSGETQYF.

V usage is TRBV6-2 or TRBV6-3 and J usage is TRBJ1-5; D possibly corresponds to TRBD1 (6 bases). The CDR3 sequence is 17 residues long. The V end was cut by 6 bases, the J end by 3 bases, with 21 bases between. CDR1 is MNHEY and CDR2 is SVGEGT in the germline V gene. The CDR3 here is CASSLGARMLYNQPQHF. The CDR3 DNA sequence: TGTGCCAGCAGCCTGGGGGCGCGGATGTTATACAATCAGCCCCAGCATTTT.

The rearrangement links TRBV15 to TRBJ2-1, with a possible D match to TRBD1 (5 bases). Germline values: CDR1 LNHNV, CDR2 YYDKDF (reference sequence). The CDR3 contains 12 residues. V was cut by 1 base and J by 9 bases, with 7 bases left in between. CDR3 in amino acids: CATSRATGEQFF. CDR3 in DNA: TGTGCCACCAGCAGAGCCACAGGTGAGCAGTTCTTC.

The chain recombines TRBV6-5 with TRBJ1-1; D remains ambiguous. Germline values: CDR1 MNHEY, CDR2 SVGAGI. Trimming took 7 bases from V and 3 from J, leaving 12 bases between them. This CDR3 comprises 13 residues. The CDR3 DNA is TGTGCCAGCAAAAAGGAGGCGGACACTGAAGCTTTCTTT. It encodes CASKKEADTEAFF.

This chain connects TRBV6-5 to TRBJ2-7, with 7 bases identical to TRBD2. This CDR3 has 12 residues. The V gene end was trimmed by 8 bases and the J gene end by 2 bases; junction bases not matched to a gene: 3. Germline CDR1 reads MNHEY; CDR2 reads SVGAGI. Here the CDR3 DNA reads TGTGCCAGCCGGGACTACGCCTACGAGCAGTACTTC. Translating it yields CASRDYAYEQYF.

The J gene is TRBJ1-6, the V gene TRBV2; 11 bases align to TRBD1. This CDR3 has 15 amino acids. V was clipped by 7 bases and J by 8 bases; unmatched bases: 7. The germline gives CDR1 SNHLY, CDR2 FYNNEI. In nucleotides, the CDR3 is TGTGCCAGCAATTGGGACAGGGGGTATCATTCACCCCTCCACTTT. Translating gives CASNWDRGYHSPLHF.

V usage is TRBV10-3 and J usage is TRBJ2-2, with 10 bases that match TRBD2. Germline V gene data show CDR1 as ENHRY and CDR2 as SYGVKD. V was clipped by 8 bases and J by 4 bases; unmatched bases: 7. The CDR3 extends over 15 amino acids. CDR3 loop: CAIGERGGVTGELFF. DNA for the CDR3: TGTGCCATCGGGGAGCGGGGGGGCGTCACCGGGGAGCTGTTTTTT.